This T cell receptor beta chain was identified during a study of CD4 T cells in relation to SARS-CoV-2 and coronaviruses. Findings and limits, study-wide: SARS-CoV-2-driven expansion was significantly weaker in crossreactive than monoreactive clones.

Germline CDR1 LGHDT, CDR2 YNNKEL (reference sequence). This CDR3 is built from 15 residues. Trimming removed 0 bases from V and 5 bases from J; junction bases left unmatched: 2. Before the COVID-19 pandemic, during about 2011-2019, CD4+ T cells were taken from unexposed donors. CD4+ T cells were isolated from the cells after around 11 days of culture. Profiling relied on immunoSEQ multiplex PCR, and the TCRdb table lists in-frame clones only, not all of them. The repertoire holds fewer than 25,000 clones, with approximately 82% as singletons. As concerns this clone: Its antigen is as yet unknown.

This chain uses TRBV3-1 (or the pseudogene TRBV3-2) with TRBJ2-7; 12 bases map to TRBD2. Sequenced material: CD4+ T cells from PBMCs, cultured in vitro. The receptor comes from a human donor in good health. CDR3 bases: TGTGCCAGCAGCCAAGAATCTAGCGGGAGGGACGAGCAGTACTTC. Amino acid sequence: CASSQESSGRDEQYF.